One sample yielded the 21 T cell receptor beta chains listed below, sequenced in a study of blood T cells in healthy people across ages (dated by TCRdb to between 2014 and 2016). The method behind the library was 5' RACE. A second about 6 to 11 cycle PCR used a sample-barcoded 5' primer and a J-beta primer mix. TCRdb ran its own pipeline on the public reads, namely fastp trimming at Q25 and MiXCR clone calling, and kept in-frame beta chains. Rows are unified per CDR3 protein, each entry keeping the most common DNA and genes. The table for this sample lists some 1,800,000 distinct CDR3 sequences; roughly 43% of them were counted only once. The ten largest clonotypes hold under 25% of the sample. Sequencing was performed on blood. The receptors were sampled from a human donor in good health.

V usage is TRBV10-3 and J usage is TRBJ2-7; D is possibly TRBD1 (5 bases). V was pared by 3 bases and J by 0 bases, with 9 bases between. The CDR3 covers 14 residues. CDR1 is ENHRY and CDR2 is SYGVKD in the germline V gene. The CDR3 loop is CAISEIGDSYEQYF. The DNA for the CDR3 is TGTGCCATCAGTGAAATAGGGGACTCCTACGAGCAGTACTTC.

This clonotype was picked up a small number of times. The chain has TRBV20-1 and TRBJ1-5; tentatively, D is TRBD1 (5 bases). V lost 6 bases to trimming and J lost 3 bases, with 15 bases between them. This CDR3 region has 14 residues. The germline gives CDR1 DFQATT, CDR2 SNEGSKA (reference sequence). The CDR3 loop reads CSARRGGNNQPQHF. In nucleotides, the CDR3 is TGCAGTGCCCGACGCGGGGGGAACAATCAGCCCCAGCATTTT.

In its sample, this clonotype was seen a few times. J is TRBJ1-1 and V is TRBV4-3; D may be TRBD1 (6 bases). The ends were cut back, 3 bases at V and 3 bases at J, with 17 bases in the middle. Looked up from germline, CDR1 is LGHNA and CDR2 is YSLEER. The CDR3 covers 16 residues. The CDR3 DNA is TGCGCCAGCAGCCACCCACAGGGAGAAGGGGACACTGAAGCTTTCTTT. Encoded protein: CASSHPQGEGDTEAFF.

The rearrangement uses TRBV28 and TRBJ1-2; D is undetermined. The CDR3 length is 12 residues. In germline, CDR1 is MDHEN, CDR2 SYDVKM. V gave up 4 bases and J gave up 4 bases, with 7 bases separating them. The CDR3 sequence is CASSSSCYGYTF. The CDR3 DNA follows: TGTGCCAGCAGTTCAAGTTGCTATGGCTACACCTTC.

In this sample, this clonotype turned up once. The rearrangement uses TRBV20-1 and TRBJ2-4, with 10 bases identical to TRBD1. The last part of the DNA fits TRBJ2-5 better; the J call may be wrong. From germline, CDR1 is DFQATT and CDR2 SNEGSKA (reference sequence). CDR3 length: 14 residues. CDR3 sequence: CSARTVGTGATQYF. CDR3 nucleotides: TGCAGTGCTAGAACCGTAGGGACAGGGGCGACCCAGTACTTC.

CDR3 protein: CASRRRTGTSGGPLAPQYF. Written as DNA, the CDR3 is TGTGCCAGCAGACGAAGAACCGGGACTAGCGGGGGGCCCCTCGCCCCGCAGTATTTT. The chain uses TRBV12-3 or TRBV12-4 and TRBJ2-3; 15 nucleotides match TRBD2. The CDR3 is 19 amino acids. The J segment lost 10 bases and the V segment lost 6 bases, leaving 20 bases of the junction unmatched.

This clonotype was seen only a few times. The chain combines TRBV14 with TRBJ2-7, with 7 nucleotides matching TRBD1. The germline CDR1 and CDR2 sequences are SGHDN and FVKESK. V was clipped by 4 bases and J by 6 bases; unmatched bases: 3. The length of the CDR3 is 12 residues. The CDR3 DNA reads TGTGCCAGCAGCCGACAGGGACCCGAGCAGTACTTC. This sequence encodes CASSRQGPEQYF.

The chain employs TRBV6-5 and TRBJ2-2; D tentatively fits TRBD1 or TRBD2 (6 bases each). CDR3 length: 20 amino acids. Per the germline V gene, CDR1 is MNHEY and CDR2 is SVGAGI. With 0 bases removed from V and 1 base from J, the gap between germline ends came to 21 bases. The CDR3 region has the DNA TGTGCCAGCAGTTACTCAGCTGGGACTGGGGGCTTTCTGAACACCGGGGAGCTGTTTTTT. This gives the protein CASSYSAGTGGFLNTGELFF.

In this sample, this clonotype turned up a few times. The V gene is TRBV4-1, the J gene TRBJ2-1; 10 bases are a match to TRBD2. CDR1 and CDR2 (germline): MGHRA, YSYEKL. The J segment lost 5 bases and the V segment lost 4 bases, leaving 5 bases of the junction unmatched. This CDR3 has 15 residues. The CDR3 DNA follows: TGCGCCAGCAGCCCTATGGGACTAGCGAACAATGAGCAGTTCTTC. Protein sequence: CASSPMGLANNEQFF.

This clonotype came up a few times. DNA for the CDR3: TGTGCCAGCAGTGACTCGATATTAGCGGTGGATACGCAGTATTTT. Translation: CASSDSILAVDTQYF. J is TRBJ2-3 and V is TRBV6-4; D may be TRBD2 (6 bases). This CDR3 is built from 15 residues. The V gene lost 0 bases and the J gene lost 6 bases, with 13 bases spanning the gap. Germline-derived CDR1 and CDR2 are MRHNA and SNTAGT.

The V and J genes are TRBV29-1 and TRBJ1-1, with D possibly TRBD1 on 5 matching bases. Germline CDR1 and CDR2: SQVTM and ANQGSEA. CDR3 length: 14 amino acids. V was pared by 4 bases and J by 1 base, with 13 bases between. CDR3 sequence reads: CSVGQRLTNTEAFF. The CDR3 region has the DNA TGCAGCGTTGGACAGCGACTAACGAACACTGAAGCTTTCTTT.

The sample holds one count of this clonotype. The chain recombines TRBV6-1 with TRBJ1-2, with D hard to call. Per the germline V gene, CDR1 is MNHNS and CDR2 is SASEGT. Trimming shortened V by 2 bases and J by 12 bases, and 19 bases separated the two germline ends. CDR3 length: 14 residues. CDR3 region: CASSESGQLGGHTF. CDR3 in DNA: TGTGCCAGCAGTGAATCAGGTCAGCTTGGCGGCCACACCTTC.

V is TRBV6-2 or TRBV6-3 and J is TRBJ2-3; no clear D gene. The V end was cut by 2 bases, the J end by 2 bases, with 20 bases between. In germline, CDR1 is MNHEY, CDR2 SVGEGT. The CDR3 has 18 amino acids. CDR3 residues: CASSYPTNRALVTDTQYF. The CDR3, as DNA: TGTGCCAGCAGTTACCCGACCAACCGGGCCCTAGTCACAGATACGCAGTATTTT.

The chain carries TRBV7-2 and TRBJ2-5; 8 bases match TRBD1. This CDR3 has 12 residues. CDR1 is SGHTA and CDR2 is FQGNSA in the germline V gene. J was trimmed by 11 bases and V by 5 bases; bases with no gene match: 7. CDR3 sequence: CASSVGQGAQYF. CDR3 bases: TGTGCCAGCAGCGTAGGACAGGGTGCGCAGTACTTC.

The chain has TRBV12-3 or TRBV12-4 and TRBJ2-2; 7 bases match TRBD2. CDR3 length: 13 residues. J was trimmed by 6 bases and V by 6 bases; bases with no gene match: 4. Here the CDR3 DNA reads TGTGCCAGCAGGAAAGGGAGGGCCGGGGAGCTGTTTTTT. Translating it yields CASRKGRAGELFF.

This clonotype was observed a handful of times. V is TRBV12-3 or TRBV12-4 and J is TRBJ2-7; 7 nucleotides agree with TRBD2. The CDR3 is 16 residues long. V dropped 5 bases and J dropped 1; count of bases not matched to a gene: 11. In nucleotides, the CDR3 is TGTGCCAGCAGTCCGCTGGGAGGGCGAGGTTCCTACGAGCAGTACTTC. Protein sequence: CASSPLGGRGSYEQYF.

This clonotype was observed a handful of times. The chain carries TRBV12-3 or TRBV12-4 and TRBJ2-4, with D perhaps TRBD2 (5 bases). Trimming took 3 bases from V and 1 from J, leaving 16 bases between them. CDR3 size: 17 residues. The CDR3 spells CASSFRTVNLAKNIQYF. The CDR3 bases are TGTGCCAGCAGTTTCCGGACTGTTAATCTGGCCAAAAACATTCAGTACTTC.

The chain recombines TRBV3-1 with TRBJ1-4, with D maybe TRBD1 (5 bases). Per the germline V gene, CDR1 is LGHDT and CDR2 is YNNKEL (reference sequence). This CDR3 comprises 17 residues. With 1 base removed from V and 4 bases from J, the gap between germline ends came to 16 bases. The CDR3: CASSQGGGTARNEKLFF. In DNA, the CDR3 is TGTGCCAGCAGCCAAGGGGGCGGGACGGCTCGTAATGAAAAACTGTTTTTT.

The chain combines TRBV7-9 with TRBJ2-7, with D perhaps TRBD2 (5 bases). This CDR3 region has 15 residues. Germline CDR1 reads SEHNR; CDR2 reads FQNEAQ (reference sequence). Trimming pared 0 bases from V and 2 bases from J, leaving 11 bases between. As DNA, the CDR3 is TGTGCCAGCAGCTTAGCGTCCGGGGAAACCTACGAGCAGTACTTC. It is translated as CASSLASGETYEQYF.

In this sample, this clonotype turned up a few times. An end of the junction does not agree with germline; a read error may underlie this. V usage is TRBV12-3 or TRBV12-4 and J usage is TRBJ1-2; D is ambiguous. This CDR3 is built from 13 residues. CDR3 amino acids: CASSATENYGCTF. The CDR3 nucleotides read TGTGCCAGCAGTGCGACGGAGAACTATGGCTGCACCTTC.

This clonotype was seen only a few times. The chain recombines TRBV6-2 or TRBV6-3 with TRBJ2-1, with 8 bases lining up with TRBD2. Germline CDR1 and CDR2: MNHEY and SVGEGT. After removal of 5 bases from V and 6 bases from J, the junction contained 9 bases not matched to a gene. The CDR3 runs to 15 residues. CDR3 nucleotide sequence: TGTGCCAGCAGTCTGCCTCCTCGGGGGGGCAATGAGCAGTTCTTC. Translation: CASSLPPRGGNEQFF.